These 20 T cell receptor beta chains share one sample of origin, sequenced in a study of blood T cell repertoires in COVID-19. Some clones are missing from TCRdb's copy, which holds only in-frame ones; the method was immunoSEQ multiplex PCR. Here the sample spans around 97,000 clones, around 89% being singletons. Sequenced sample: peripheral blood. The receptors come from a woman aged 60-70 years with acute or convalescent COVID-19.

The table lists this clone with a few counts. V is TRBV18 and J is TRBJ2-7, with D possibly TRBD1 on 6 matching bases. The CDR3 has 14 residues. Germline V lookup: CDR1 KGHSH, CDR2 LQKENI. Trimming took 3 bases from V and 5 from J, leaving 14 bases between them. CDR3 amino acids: CASSPGAPPDEQYV. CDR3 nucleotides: TGTGCCAGCTCACCGGGGGCTCCACCTGACGAGCAGTACGTC.

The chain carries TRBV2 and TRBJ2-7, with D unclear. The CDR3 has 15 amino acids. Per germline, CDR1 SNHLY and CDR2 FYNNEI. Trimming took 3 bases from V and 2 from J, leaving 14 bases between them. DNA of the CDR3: TGTGCCAGCAGTGAGAGGCGGAGTACACCCTACGAGCAGTACTTC. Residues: CASSERRSTPYEQYF.

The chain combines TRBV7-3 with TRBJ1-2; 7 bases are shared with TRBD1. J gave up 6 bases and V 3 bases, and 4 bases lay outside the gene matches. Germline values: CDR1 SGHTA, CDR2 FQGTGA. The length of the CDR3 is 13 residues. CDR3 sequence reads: CASSLDRNDGYTF. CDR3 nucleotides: TGTGCCAGCAGCTTGGACAGGAACGATGGCTACACCTTC.

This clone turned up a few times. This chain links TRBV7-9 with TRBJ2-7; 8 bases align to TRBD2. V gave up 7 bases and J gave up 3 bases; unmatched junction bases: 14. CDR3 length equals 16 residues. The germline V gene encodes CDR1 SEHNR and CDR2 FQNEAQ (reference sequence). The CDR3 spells CASIKSAGGSHYEQYV. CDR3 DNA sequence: TGTGCCAGCATCAAATCGGCGGGGGGCAGCCACTACGAGCAGTACGTC.

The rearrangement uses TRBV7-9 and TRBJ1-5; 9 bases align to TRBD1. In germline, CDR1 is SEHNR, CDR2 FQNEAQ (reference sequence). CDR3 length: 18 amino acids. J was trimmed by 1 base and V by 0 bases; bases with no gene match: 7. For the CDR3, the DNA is TGTGCCAGCAGCTTAGCGGGAACAGGGGGCGCGAGCAATCAGCCCCAGCATTTT. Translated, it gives CASSLAGTGGASNQPQHF. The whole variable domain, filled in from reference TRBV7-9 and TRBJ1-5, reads DTGVSQNPRHKITKRGQNVTFRCDPISEHNRLYWYRQTLGQGPEFLTYFQNEAQLEKSRLLSDRFSAERPKGSFSTLEIQRTEQGDSAMYLCASSLAGTGGASNQPQHFGDGTRLSIL.

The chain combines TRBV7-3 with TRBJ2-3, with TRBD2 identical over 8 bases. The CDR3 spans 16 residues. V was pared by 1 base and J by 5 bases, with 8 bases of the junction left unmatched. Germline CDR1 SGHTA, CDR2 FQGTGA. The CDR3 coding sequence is TGTGCCAGCAGCTTAAGGGGCCGGGAGGGCCGAGATACGCAGTATTTT. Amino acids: CASSLRGREGRDTQYF.

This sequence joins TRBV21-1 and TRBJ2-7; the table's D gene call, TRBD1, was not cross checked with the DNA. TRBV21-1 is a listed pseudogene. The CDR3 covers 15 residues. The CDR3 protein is CASSKEVYRVYEQYV. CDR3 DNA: TGTGCCAGCAGCAAAGAGGTTTACAGGGTCTACGAGCAGTACGTC.

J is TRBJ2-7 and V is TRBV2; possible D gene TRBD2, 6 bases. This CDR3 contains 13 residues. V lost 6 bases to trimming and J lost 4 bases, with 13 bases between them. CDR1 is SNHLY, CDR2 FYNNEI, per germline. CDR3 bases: TGTGCCAGCAGGCCGGGGGTTCTATACGAGCAGTACGTC. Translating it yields CASRPGVLYEQYV.

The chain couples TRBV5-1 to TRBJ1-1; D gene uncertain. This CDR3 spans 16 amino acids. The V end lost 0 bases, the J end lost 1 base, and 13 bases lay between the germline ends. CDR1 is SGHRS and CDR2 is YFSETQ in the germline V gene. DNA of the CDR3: TGCGCCAGCAGCTTGGAATTCCGGAGGTCGAACACTGAAGCTTTCTTT. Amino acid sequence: CASSLEFRRSNTEAFF.

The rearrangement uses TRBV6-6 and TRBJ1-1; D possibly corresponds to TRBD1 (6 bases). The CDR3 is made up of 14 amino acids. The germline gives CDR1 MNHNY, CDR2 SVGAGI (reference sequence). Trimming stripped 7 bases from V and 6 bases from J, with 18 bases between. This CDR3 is CASKTGGGRPEAFF. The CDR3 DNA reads TGTGCCAGCAAAACGGGGGGGGGCAGGCCTGAAGCTTTCTTT.

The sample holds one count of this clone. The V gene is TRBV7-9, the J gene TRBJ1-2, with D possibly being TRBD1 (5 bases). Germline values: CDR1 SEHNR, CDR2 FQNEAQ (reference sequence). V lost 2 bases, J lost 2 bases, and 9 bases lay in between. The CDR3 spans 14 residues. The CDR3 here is CASSLLGANYGYTF. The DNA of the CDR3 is TGTGCCAGCAGCTTACTAGGGGCCAACTATGGCTACACCTTC.

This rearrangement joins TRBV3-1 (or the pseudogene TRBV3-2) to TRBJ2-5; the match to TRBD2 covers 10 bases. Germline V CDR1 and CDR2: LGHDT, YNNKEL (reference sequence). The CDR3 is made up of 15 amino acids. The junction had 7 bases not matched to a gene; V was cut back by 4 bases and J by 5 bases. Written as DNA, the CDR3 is TGTGCCAGCAGCCTCGATGAGCGGGGGGGGGAGACCCAGTACTTC. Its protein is CASSLDERGGETQYF.

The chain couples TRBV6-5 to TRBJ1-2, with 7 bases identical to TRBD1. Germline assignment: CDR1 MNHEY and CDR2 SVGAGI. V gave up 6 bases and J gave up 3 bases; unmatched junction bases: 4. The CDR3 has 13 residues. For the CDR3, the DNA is TGTGCCAGCAGGAGGACAGGTTACTATGGCTACACCTTC. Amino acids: CASRRTGYYGYTF.

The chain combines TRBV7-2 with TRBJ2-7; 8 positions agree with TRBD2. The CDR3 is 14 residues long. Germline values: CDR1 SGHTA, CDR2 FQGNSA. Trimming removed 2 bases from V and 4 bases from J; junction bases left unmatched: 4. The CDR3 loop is CASSLRLAGYEQYF. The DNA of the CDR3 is TGTGCCAGCAGCTTAAGGCTAGCGGGTTACGAGCAGTACTTC.

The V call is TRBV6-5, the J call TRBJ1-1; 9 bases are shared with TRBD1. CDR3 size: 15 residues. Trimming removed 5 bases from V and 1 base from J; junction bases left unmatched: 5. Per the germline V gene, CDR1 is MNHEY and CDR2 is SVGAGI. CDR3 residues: CASSTPTGGNTEAFF. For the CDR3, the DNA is TGTGCCAGCAGTACCCCGACAGGGGGGAACACTGAAGCTTTCTTT.

In nucleotides, the CDR3 is TGTGCCTGGAGTGTGGGACTTGGCGAGCAGTACTTC. The encoded protein is CAWSVGLGEQYF. The J gene is TRBJ2-7, the V gene TRBV30; TRBD2 is a possible D gene (6 bases). The CDR3 totals 12 residues. CDR1 is GTSNPN and CDR2 is SVGIG in the germline V gene (reference sequence). The V and J ends lost 0 bases and 6 bases respectively, with 9 bases between them.

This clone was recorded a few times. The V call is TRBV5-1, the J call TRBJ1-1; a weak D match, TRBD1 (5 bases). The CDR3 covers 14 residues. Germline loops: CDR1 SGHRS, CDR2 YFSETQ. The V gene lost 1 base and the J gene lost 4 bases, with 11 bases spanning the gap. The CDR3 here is CASSLSARGTEAFF. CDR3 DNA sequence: TGCGCCAGCAGCTTGAGCGCTAGGGGCACTGAAGCTTTCTTT.

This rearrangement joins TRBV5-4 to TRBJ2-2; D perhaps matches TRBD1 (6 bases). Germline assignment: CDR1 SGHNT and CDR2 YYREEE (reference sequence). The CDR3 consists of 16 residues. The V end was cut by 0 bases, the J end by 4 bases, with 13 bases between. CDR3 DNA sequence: TGTGCCAGCAGCTTGGGGGGGCGGGCCGGCACCGGGGAGCTGTTTTTT. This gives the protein CASSLGGRAGTGELFF.

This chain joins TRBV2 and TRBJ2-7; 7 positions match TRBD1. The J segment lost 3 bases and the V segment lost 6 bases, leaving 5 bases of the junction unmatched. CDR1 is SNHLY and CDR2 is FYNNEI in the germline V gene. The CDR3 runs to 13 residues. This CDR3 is CASSGDRYYEQYV. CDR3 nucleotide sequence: TGTGCCAGCAGCGGGGACAGATACTACGAGCAGTACGTC.

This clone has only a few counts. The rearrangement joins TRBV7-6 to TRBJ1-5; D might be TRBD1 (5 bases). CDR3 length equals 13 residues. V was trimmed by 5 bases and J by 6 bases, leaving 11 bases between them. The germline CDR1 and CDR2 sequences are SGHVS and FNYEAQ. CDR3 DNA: TGTGCCAGCAGCCCACTGGGGGGTCAGCCCCAGCATTTT. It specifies CASSPLGGQPQHF.